What follows are 16 T cell receptor beta chains derived from one specimen sequenced in a study of blood T cell repertoires in COVID-19. Profiled with immunoSEQ multiplex PCR; TCRdb holds only in-frame clones, not every one. The data hold 40,000 to 55,000 clones, with around nine tenths observed a single time. Sequenced input: peripheral blood. These TCRs come from a man aged 50 or older with active COVID-19.

In its sample, this clone was seen once. This CDR3 is CASSFTGPGELFF. The CDR3 bases are TGTGCCAGCAGCTTTACTGGGCCCGGGGAGCTGTTTTTT. The chain recombines TRBV7-9 with TRBJ2-2; no reliable D call. The V gene's germline CDR1 is SEHNR and CDR2 FQNEAQ (reference sequence). The CDR3 has 13 amino acids. V gave up 3 bases and J gave up 6 bases, with 8 bases separating them.

The chain employs TRBV5-6 and TRBJ2-1; 9 bases map to TRBD2. Germline values: CDR1 SGHDT, CDR2 YYEEEE. The CDR3 has 16 residues. V shed 3 bases and J 4 bases; nucleotides not matched to a gene: 8. This CDR3 reads CASSSPGTSGYNEQFF. The CDR3 DNA follows: TGTGCCAGCAGCTCCCCCGGAACTAGCGGGTACAATGAGCAGTTCTTC.

The chain is built from TRBV6-5 and TRBJ1-4; 8 bases align to TRBD1. Trimming removed 5 bases from V and 8 bases from J; junction bases left unmatched: 7. Germline V gene lookup returns CDR1 MNHEY and CDR2 SVGAGI. The CDR3 loop spans 14 amino acids. The CDR3 nucleotides are TGTGCCAGCAGTCGTTCGACAGGGGACGAAAAACTGTTTTTT. It encodes CASSRSTGDEKLFF.

The V and J genes are TRBV7-8 and TRBJ1-5; D gene uncertain. V gave up 0 bases and J gave up 5 bases, with 8 bases separating them. CDR3 length: 14 amino acids. CDR1 is SGHVS, CDR2 FQNEAQ, per germline. The CDR3 sequence is CASSLARRDQPQHF. The CDR3 nucleotides are TGTGCCAGCAGCTTAGCGAGGAGAGATCAGCCCCAGCATTTT.

A single count supports this clone. This sequence joins TRBV4-2 and TRBJ1-1; TRBD1 aligns across 9 bases. Germline-derived CDR1 and CDR2 are LGHNA and YNFKEQ. V dropped 3 bases and J dropped 3; count of bases not matched to a gene: 2. The CDR3 contains 14 residues. In DNA form, the CDR3 reads TGTGCCAGCAGCCATCGGACAGGGGACACTGAAGCTTTCTTT. Its protein product is CASSHRTGDTEAFF.

This chain uses TRBV7-6 with TRBJ2-5; 8 bases line up with TRBD1. CDR1 and CDR2 from the germline V gene are SGHVS and FNYEAQ. V lost 5 bases to trimming and J lost 6 bases; unmatched junction nucleotides: 11. CDR3 size: 15 residues. The DNA of the CDR3 is TGTGCCAGCAGCCCGCGGACAGGGCCGGCAAAGACCCAGTACTTC. Protein product: CASSPRTGPAKTQYF.

The chain uses TRBV5-1 and TRBJ2-3, with D uncertain. This CDR3 region has 13 residues. Germline V gene data show CDR1 as SGHRS and CDR2 as YFSETQ. The germline V and J ends were trimmed by 1 base and 5 bases, with 8 bases remaining between them. CDR3 nucleotide sequence: TGCGCCAGCAGCTTGTTCGGTCAAGATACGCAGTATTTT. Its translation is CASSLFGQDTQYF.

This clone was counted once. The chain combines TRBV7-8 with TRBJ1-5, with D unclear. The V gene's germline CDR1 is SGHVS and CDR2 FQNEAQ. The V end was cut by 5 bases, the J end by 0 bases, with 8 bases between. CDR3 length equals 14 residues. The CDR3 nucleotides are TGTGCCAGCAGCGAACATTATAGCAATCAGCCCCAGCATTTT. Encoded protein: CASSEHYSNQPQHF.

The chain has TRBV3-1 (or the pseudogene TRBV3-2) and TRBJ1-1; D is unresolved. The germline gives CDR1 LGHDT, CDR2 YNNKEL (reference sequence). V lost 0 bases and J lost 1, with 12 bases in between. The CDR3 is 16 amino acids. CDR3 DNA sequence: TGTGCCAGCAGCCAAGATAAGGAGGGCCCGAACACTGAAGCTTTCTTT. The encoded protein is CASSQDKEGPNTEAFF.

V is TRBV2 and J is TRBJ2-3; 14 bases fit TRBD2. The length of the CDR3 is 16 residues. With V trimmed by 5 bases and J by 3 bases, 4 bases remained unmatched. CDR1 and CDR2 from the germline V gene are SNHLY and FYNNEI. The DNA for the CDR3 is TGTGCCAGCAGTAGACTAGCGGGAGGGCCTACAGATACGCAGTATTTT. Protein: CASSRLAGGPTDTQYF.

The gene calls are TRBV6-2 or TRBV6-3 and TRBJ2-7; 8 nucleotides align to TRBD1. V dropped 2 bases and J dropped 2; count of bases not matched to a gene: 2. The CDR3 contains 14 residues. Germline CDR1 and CDR2: MNHEY and SVGEGT. The CDR3 bases are TGTGCCAGCAGTTACGGGGACAGGACCTACGAGCAGTACTTC. This translates into CASSYGDRTYEQYF.

This clone was picked up one time. The gene calls are TRBV5-4 and TRBJ2-5, with D unresolved. Germline CDR1 reads SGHNT; CDR2 reads YYREEE (reference sequence). Deletions cut 5 bases from V and 5 bases from J, with 13 bases between. This CDR3 comprises 13 residues. CDR3: CASRAAGWETQYF. CDR3 bases: TGTGCCAGCAGGGCTGCCGGGTGGGAGACCCAGTACTTC.

The genes are TRBV7-3 and TRBJ2-5; D gene unclear. Germline assignment: CDR1 SGHTA and CDR2 FQGTGA. V dropped 3 bases and J dropped 1 base, with 6 bases sitting between them. The CDR3 runs 13 residues. This CDR3 is CASSFNSQETQYF. The DNA for the CDR3 is TGTGCCAGCAGCTTCAACAGCCAAGAGACCCAGTACTTC.

This rearrangement joins TRBV11-2 to TRBJ2-5, with a possible D match to TRBD1 (5 bases). Germline V gene lookup returns CDR1 SGHAT and CDR2 FQNNGV. The CDR3 length is 14 residues. V was clipped by 5 bases and J by 0 bases, with 10 bases between them. The DNA of the CDR3 is TGTGCCAGCAGCGCAACGACAGACCAAGAGACCCAGTACTTC. Amino acids: CASSATTDQETQYF.

The gene calls are TRBV7-3 and TRBJ1-1; D perhaps matches TRBD1 (5 bases). The V gene's germline CDR1 is SGHTA and CDR2 FQGTGA. V was clipped by 1 base and J by 1 base, with 7 bases between them. The CDR3 consists of 14 residues. The CDR3 coding sequence is TGTGCCAGCAGCTTAAGCGGGGCGAACACTGAAGCTTTCTTT. This sequence encodes CASSLSGANTEAFF.

This clone showed up just once. The gene calls are TRBV5-1 and TRBJ2-7; TRBD2 agrees at 7 bases. Germline V gene data show CDR1 as SGHRS and CDR2 as YFSETQ. This CDR3 is 14 amino acids long. V was clipped by 5 bases and J by 6 bases; unmatched bases: 11. CDR3 nucleotide sequence: TGCGCCAGCAGATACCGGGACTACCGGGGCGAGCAGTACTTC. This sequence encodes CASRYRDYRGEQYF.